The 19 T cell receptor beta chains below were found in one sample sequenced in a study of T cells after somatic rescue of genetic block. TCRdb's table, derived via immunoSEQ multiplex PCR, lists solely in-frame clones and lacks some. The table shows roughly 67,000 clones, with under 95% occurring only once. The sample consisted of peripheral blood mononuclear cells (PBMCs). The receptors were sampled from a man aged 35-49 years.

A single count supports this clone. This chain joins TRBV11-2 and TRBJ2-1; 11 bases fit TRBD2. CDR3 size: 15 residues. Germline CDR1 reads SGHAT; CDR2 reads FQNNGV. The ends lost 3 bases at V and 5 bases at J; junction bases unmatched: 3. CDR3 nucleotides: TGTGCCAGCAGCTTCCTAGCGGGGGGTCACAATGAGCAGTTCTTC. As protein: CASSFLAGGHNEQFF.

With regard to this clone: The sample carries other DNA sequences with the same CDR3. This sequence joins TRBV11-2 and TRBJ2-7; 8 bases fit TRBD1. The CDR3 consists of 15 residues. Trimming removed 6 bases from V and 4 bases from J; junction bases left unmatched: 11. The germline gives CDR1 SGHAT, CDR2 FQNNGV. The DNA of the CDR3 is TGTGCCAGCAGTTTTCCCGGCCAGGGGGCTTACGAGCAGTACTTC. It codes for CASSFPGQGAYEQYF.

The chain couples TRBV30 to TRBJ2-5; 9 positions match TRBD2. The CDR3 totals 14 residues. With 3 bases clipped from V and 4 bases from J, the junction kept 6 bases outside the gene matches. Germline V lookup: CDR1 GTSNPN, CDR2 SVGIG (reference sequence). The CDR3 loop is CAWRGLTSGETQYF. In nucleotides, the CDR3 is TGTGCCTGGAGGGGATTGACTAGCGGAGAGACCCAGTACTTC.

This clone was observed a handful of times. The genes are TRBV6-1 and TRBJ1-5, with D perhaps TRBD1 (5 bases). The germline V gene has CDR1 MNHNS and CDR2 SASEGT. This CDR3 has 14 residues. V gave up 5 bases and J gave up 3 bases, with 11 bases separating them. The CDR3 loop reads CASSRGADNQPQHF. CDR3 bases: TGTGCCAGCAGTCGCGGGGCCGACAATCAGCCCCAGCATTTT.

The chain has TRBV19 and TRBJ2-5, with TRBD1 matching over 8 bases. Trimming removed 1 base from V and 5 bases from J; junction bases left unmatched: 9. CDR3 size: 16 residues. Germline V gene sequence: CDR1 LNHDA, CDR2 SQIVND (reference sequence). CDR3 sequence (DNA): TGTGCCAGTAGTATAGGACAGGGGAGAGCAGGGGAGACCCAGTACTTC. Translated, it gives CASSIGQGRAGETQYF.

The chain couples TRBV6-1 to TRBJ1-3, with D perhaps TRBD1 (6 bases). The germline V gene encodes CDR1 MNHNS and CDR2 SASEGT. V lost 7 bases and J 0 bases, leaving 13 bases between the germline ends. The CDR3 spans 15 residues. CDR3 nucleotide sequence: TGTGCCAGCACCCAGGACAGATTCTCTGGAAACACCATATATTTT. It specifies CASTQDRFSGNTIYF.

The rearrangement links TRBV4-3 to TRBJ2-7, with 13 bases identical to TRBD2. Germline V gene data show CDR1 as LGHNA and CDR2 as YSLEER. With V trimmed by 0 bases and J by 0 bases, 5 bases remained unmatched. CDR3 length equals 18 residues. The DNA for the CDR3 is TGCGCCAGCAGCCAAGATCGACTAGCGGGAGGACTCTCCTACGAGCAGTACTTC. It is translated as CASSQDRLAGGLSYEQYF.

The chain couples TRBV5-1 to TRBJ2-3; D uncertain. Germline CDR1 is SGHRS and CDR2 is YFSETQ. This CDR3 is 18 amino acids long. Trimming cost V 2 bases and J 5 bases, with 24 bases left between them. The CDR3 region is CASSFTGPVIRREDTQYF. DNA for the CDR3: TGCGCCAGCAGCTTCACTGGACCGGTTATACGGCGTGAAGATACGCAGTATTTT.

The rearrangement links TRBV6-4 to TRBJ2-7; D is unresolved. CDR3 length equals 13 residues. The germline V gene has CDR1 MRHNA and CDR2 SNTAGT. V was shortened by 2 bases and J by 3 bases, with 8 bases between the two germline ends. The CDR3, as DNA: TGTGCCAGCAGTGACAGGGTGGTCTACGAGCAGTACTTC. Encoded protein: CASSDRVVYEQYF.

The chain carries TRBV28 and TRBJ2-7; D is unresolved. Germline CDR1 is MDHEN and CDR2 is SYDVKM. The CDR3 is 11 amino acids. V was clipped by 7 bases and J by 6 bases, with 10 bases between them. CDR3 protein: CASNGLSEQYF. The CDR3 DNA follows: TGTGCCAGCAACGGGCTATCCGAGCAGTACTTC.

V usage is TRBV6-5 and J usage is TRBJ2-7; TRBD2 matches at 8 bases. V gave up 5 bases and J gave up 2 bases; unmatched junction bases: 5. The CDR3 extends over 14 amino acids. Per the germline V gene, CDR1 is MNHEY and CDR2 is SVGAGI. The DNA for the CDR3 is TGTGCCAGCAGTGGGCGGGGGGTCACCTACGAGCAGTACTTC. This sequence encodes CASSGRGVTYEQYF.

The CDR3 coding sequence is TGTGCCAGCAGCCTATCCGGGACGGCTAATGAAAAACTGTTTTTT. As protein: CASSLSGTANEKLFF. The V gene is TRBV28, the J gene TRBJ1-4; D perhaps matches TRBD1 (5 bases). In germline, CDR1 is MDHEN, CDR2 SYDVKM. The CDR3 sequence is 15 residues long. The V end was cut by 6 bases, the J end by 3 bases, with 14 bases between.

V usage is TRBV18 and J usage is TRBJ2-5, with TRBD2 matching 7 bases. This CDR3 has 17 amino acids. Germline CDR1 KGHSH, CDR2 LQKENI. The trim removed 6 bases at V and 0 bases at J, leaving 13 bases unmatched. CDR3 coding DNA: TGTGCCAGCTCCCGGCGGGGTCTAGCGGTGTACCAAGAGACCCAGTACTTC. Translation gives CASSRRGLAVYQETQYF. The full variable domain, with the rest looked up from reference TRBV18 and TRBJ2-5, is NAGVMQNPRHLVRRRGQEARLRCSPMKGHSHVYWYRQLPEEGLKFMVYLQKENIIDESGMPKERFSAEFPKEGPSILRIQQVVRGDSAAYFCASSRRGLAVYQETQYFGPGTRLLVL.

The chain recombines TRBV9 with TRBJ2-5; D uncertain. The length of the CDR3 is 15 residues. The V end lost 3 bases, the J end lost 2 bases, and 14 bases lay between the germline ends. Germline V lookup: CDR1 SGDLS, CDR2 YYNGEE. In DNA form, the CDR3 reads TGTGCCAGCAGCGCAGTCGGCGACCTACAAGAGACCCAGTACTTC. Translating it yields CASSAVGDLQETQYF. Complete variable domain (other parts from reference TRBV9 and TRBJ2-5): DSGVTQTPKHLITATGQRVTLRCSPRSGDLSVYWYQQSLDQGLQFLIQYYNGEERAKGNILERFSAQQFPDLHSELNLSSLELGDSALYFCASSAVGDLQETQYFGPGTRLLVL.

This chain uses TRBV28 with TRBJ1-5, with D hard to call. V shed 4 bases and J shed 6 bases, with 13 bases lying between them. Germline CDR1 MDHEN, CDR2 SYDVKM. CDR3 size: 14 residues. In DNA, the CDR3 is TGTGCCAGCAGTTCCCATAGGGCTACTCAGCCCCAGCATTTT. Its translation: CASSSHRATQPQHF.

This chain connects TRBV30 to TRBJ2-3, with 15 bases aligning to TRBD2. V lost 3 bases and J lost 4; bases outside the gene matches: 8. CDR3 length: 17 residues. Per the germline V gene, CDR1 is GTSNPN and CDR2 is SVGIG (reference sequence). CDR3 bases: TGTGCCTGGAGAGGACTAGCGGGGGGGCTTGCCCCAGATACGCAGTATTTT. Translated, it gives CAWRGLAGGLAPDTQYF.

This clone has a handful of counts. The rearrangement joins TRBV19 to TRBJ1-5; D is perhaps TRBD1 (6 bases). This CDR3 spans 15 amino acids. V was clipped by 5 bases and J by 3 bases, with 14 bases between them. Germline lookup yields CDR1 LNHDA and CDR2 SQIVND (reference sequence). The CDR3 region has the DNA TGTGCCAGTAGTCCGGAACAGGGCTTCAATCAGCCCCAGCATTTT. Translation: CASSPEQGFNQPQHF.

This chain uses TRBV5-4 with TRBJ1-4, with a possible D match to TRBD1 (5 bases). Trimming shortened V by 4 bases and J by 0 bases, and 10 bases separated the two germline ends. There are 15 residues in the CDR3. Germline V lookup: CDR1 SGHNT, CDR2 YYREEE (reference sequence). CDR3 bases: TGTGCCAGCAGCATTGACAGAGCAACTAATGAAAAACTGTTTTTT. Amino acid sequence: CASSIDRATNEKLFF.

The chain is built from TRBV11-2 and TRBJ1-1; D is uncertain. CDR1 is SGHAT, CDR2 FQNNGV, per germline. Trimming took 3 bases from V and 1 from J, leaving 9 bases between them. This CDR3 spans 14 amino acids. The CDR3 DNA reads TGTGCCAGCAGCTTCGGTCCGGGGAACACTGAAGCTTTCTTT. Its protein product is CASSFGPGNTEAFF. The full variable domain, its missing parts supplied by reference TRBV11-2 and TRBJ1-1, is EAGVAQSPRYKIIEKRQSVAFWCNPISGHATLYWYQQILGQGPKLLIQFQNNGVVDDSQLPKDRFSAERLKGVDSTLKIQPAKLEDSAVYLCASSFGPGNTEAFFGQGTRLTVV.